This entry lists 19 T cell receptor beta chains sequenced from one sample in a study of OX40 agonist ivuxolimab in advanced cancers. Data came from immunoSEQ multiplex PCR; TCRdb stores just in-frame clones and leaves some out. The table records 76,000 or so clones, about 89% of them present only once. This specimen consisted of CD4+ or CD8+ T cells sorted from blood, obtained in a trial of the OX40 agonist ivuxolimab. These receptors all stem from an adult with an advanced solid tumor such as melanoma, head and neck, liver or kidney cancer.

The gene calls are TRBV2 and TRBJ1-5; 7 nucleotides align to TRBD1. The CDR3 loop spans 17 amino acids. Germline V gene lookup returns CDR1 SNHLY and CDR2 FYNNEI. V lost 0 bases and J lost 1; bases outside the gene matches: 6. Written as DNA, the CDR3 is TGTGCCAGCAGTGAAGCACAGGGGCATCAGAGCAATCAGCCCCAGCATTTT. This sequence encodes CASSEAQGHQSNQPQHF.

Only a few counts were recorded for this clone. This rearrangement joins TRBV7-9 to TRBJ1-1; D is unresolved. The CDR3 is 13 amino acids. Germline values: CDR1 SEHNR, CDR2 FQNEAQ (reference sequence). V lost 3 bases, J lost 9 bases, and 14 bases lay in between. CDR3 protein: CASSLPRENQAFF. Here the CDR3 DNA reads TGTGCCAGCAGCTTGCCACGTGAGAACCAAGCTTTCTTT.

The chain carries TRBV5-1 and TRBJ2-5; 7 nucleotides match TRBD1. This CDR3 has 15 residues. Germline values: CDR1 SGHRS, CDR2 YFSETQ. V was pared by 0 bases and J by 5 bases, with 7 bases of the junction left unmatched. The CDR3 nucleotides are TGCGCCAGCAGCTTGGGGGACAGACCTAAGGAGACCCAGTACTTC. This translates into CASSLGDRPKETQYF. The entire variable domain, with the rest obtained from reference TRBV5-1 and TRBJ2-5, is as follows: KAGVTQTPRYLIKTRGQQVTLSCSPISGHRSVSWYQQTPGQGLQFLFEYFSETQRNKGNFPGRFSGRQFSNSRSEMNVSTLELGDSALYLCASSLGDRPKETQYFGPGTRLLVL.

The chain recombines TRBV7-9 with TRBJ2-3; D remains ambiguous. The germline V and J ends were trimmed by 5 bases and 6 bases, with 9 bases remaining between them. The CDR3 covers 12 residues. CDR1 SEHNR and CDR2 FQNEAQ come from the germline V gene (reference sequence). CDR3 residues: CASSVNGDTQYF. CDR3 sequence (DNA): TGTGCCAGCAGCGTAAATGGGGATACGCAGTATTTT.

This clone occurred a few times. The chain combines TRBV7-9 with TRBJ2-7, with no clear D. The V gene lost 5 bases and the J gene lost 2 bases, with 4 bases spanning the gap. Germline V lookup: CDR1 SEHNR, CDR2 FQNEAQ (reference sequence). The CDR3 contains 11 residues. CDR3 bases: TGTGCCAGCAGCACCGCCTACGAGCAGTACTTC. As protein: CASSTAYEQYF.

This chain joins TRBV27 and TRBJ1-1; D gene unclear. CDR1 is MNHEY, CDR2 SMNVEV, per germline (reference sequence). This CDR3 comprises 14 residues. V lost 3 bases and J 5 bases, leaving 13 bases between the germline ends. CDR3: CASSFMWSGTEAFF. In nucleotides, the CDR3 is TGTGCCAGCAGTTTCATGTGGTCTGGGACTGAAGCTTTCTTT.

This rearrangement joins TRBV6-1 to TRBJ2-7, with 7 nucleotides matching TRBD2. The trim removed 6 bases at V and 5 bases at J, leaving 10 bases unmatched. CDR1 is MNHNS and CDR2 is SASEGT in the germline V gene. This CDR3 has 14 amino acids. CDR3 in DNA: TGTGCCAGCAGCCCTGGGGGGGTTCGAGACGAGCAGTACTTC. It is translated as CASSPGGVRDEQYF.

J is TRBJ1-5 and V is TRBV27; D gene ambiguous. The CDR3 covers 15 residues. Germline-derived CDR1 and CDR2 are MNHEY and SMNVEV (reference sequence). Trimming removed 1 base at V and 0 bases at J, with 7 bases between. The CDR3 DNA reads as TGTGCCAGCAGTTTATACTGGGGTAGCAATCAGCCCCAGCATTTT. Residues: CASSLYWGSNQPQHF.

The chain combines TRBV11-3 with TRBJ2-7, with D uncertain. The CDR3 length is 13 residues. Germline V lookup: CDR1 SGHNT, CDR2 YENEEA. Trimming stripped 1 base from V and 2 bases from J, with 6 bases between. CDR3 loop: CASSLGRTYEQYF. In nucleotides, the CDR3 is TGTGCCAGCAGCTTAGGACGGACCTACGAGCAGTACTTC.

CDR3 protein: CASSFQSQIQETQYF. The CDR3 nucleotides read TGCGCCAGCAGCTTTCAAAGCCAAATACAAGAGACCCAGTACTTC. This sequence joins TRBV5-1 and TRBJ2-5; D gene unclear. Between the trimmed V and J ends, which lost 2 bases and 2 bases, there was a span of 13 bases. Germline CDR1 reads SGHRS; CDR2 reads YFSETQ. The length of the CDR3 is 15 residues.

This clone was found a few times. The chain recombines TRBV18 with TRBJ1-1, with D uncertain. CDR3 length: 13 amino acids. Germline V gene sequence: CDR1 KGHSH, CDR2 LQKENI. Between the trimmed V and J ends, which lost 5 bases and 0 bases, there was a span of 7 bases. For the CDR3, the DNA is TGTGCCAGCTCAGTACGAATGAACACTGAAGCTTTCTTT. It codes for CASSVRMNTEAFF.

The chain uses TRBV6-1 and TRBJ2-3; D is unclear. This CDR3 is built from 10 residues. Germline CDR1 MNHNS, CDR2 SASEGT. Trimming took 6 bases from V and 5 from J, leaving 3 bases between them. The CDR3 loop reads CASSRDTQYF. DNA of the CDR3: TGTGCCAGCAGCCGAGATACGCAGTATTTT.

For the CDR3, the DNA is TGTGCCTGGGGGAACACTGAAGCTTTCTTT. Protein sequence: CAWGNTEAFF. The chain employs TRBV30 and TRBJ1-1; no clear D gene. Trimming removed 5 bases from V and 1 base from J, with 2 bases in between. Germline CDR1 and CDR2: GTSNPN and SVGIG (reference sequence). This CDR3 has 10 residues.

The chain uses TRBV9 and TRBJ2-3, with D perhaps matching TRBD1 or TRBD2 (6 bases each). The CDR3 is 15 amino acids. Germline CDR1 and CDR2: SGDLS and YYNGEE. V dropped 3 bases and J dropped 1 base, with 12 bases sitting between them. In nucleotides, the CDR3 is TGTGCCAGCAGCGAGGGGGGAAGTGGCACAGATACGCAGTATTTT. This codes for CASSEGGSGTDTQYF.

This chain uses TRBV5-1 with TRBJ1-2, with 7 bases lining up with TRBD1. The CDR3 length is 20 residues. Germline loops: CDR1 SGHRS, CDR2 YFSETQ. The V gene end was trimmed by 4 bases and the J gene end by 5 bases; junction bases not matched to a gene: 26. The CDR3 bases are TGCGCCAGCAGCCGGACTCCGGGACAGAAAAGATATGGCTCACGATATGGCTACACCTTC. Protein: CASSRTPGQKRYGSRYGYTF.

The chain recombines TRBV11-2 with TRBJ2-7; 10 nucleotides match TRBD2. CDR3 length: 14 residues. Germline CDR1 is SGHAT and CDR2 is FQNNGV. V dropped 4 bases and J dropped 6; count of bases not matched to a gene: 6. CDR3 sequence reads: CASSSLAGAGEQYF. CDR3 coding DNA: TGTGCCAGCAGCTCTCTAGCGGGAGCGGGCGAGCAGTACTTC.

In DNA, the CDR3 is TGTGCCAGCAGTTATGAGAGGAACACTGAAGCTTTCTTT. As protein: CASSYERNTEAFF. The chain uses TRBV6-5 and TRBJ1-1; D is uncertain. Looked up from germline, CDR1 is MNHEY and CDR2 is SVGAGI. Trimming stripped 3 bases from V and 1 base from J, with 6 bases between. The CDR3 contains 13 residues.

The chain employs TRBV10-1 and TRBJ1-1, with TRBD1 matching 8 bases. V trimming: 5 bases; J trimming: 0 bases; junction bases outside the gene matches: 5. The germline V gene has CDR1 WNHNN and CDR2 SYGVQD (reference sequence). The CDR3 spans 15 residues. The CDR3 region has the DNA TGCGCCAGCAGTCTAGACAGGGGATTGAACACTGAAGCTTTCTTT. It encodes CASSLDRGLNTEAFF.

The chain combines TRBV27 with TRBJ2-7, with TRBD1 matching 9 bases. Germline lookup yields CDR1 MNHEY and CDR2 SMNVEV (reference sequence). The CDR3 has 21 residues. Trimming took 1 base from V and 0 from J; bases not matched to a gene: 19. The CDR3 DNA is TGTGCCAGCAGTTTATTGGCCCCAGCCGTGGGACAGGGCCGCTACTCCTACGAGCAGTACTTC. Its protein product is CASSLLAPAVGQGRYSYEQYF.